This is a list of T cell receptor beta chains from one sample in a study of cytomegalovirus exposure and HLA in healthy donors. Libraries were prepared by immunoSEQ multiplex PCR; TCRdb keeps only in-frame clonotypes and omits some of them. This sample has under 200,000 clones, with about 82% found just once. The specimen sequenced was PBMCs. These receptors were obtained from a woman in her fifties or sixties in good health and CMV-seronegative. CDR3s include the opening cysteine and the closing phenylalanine or tryptophan. The D gene is left open where the match is weak. Size tells how often a clone was seen (once, few, many) or the class of an expanded clone, and some rows leave it out.

DNA: TGCGCCAGCAGCTCACAGGGACGGGATACGCAGTATTTT
CDR3: CASSSQGRDTQYF
size: .
V: TRBV5-1
D: .
J: TRBJ2-3

DNA: TGTGCCAGCAGCGTAGGTGACAGGGAGGCGGATGGCTACACCTTC
CDR3: CASSVGDREADGYTF
size: .
V: TRBV9
D: TRBD1
J: TRBJ1-2

DNA: TGCGCCAGCAGCTGGGGCGAGACCCAGTACTTC
CDR3: CASSWGETQYF
size: .
V: TRBV5-1
D: .
J: TRBJ2-5

DNA: TGTGCCAGTAGTAGGGCGTCTAATGAAAAACTGTTTTTT
CDR3: CASSRASNEKLFF
size: .
V: TRBV19
D: .
J: TRBJ1-4

DNA: TGTGCCAGCAGTGAAGCGACTAGGTTGGGCATTCAGTACTTC
CDR3: CASSEATRLGIQYF
size: .
V: TRBV2
D: .
J: TRBJ2-4

DNA: TGTGCCAGCAGTTTAGACGTAGGGACAGCACACAATCAGCCCCAGCATTTT
CDR3: CASSLDVGTAHNQPQHF
size: .
V: TRBV27
D: TRBD1
J: TRBJ1-5

DNA: TGTGCTAGTCAAGGACAGAGCCTGATGTTCAACACAGATACGCAGTATTTT
CDR3: CASQGQSLMFNTDTQYF
size: .
V: TRBV12-5
D: .
J: TRBJ2-3

DNA: TGTGCCACCAGGTCTTCACAGGGGGGTTCCGGGGAGCTGTTTTTT
CDR3: CATRSSQGGSGELFF
size: .
V: TRBV15
D: TRBD1
J: TRBJ2-2

DNA: TGTGCCAGCAGTTCCCTCCGGGGAGAGCAGTTCTTC
CDR3: CASSSLRGEQFF
size: .
V: TRBV28
D: .
J: TRBJ2-1

DNA: TGTGCCAGCAGTGCGACCGGGACAAAGGGAGAAAAACTGTTTTTT
CDR3: CASSATGTKGEKLFF
size: .
V: TRBV2
D: .
J: TRBJ1-4

DNA: TGTGCCAGCAGCGCAGCCGGACTCAAGAATCAGCCCCAGCATTTT
CDR3: CASSAAGLKNQPQHF
size: .
V: TRBV7-9
D: .
J: TRBJ1-5

DNA: TGTGCCAGCAGTTTACCGGCTAGCGGGAGGTTCGTTGACACCGGGGAGCTGTTTTTT
CDR3: CASSLPASGRFVDTGELFF
size: .
V: TRBV28
D: TRBD2
J: TRBJ2-2

DNA: TGCGCCAGCAGCCCCAGAGAAGGGGACTACAATGAGCAGTTCTTC
CDR3: CASSPREGDYNEQFF
size: .
V: TRBV4-3
D: .
J: TRBJ2-1

DNA: TGTGCCAGCAGTTTAGCGGGTTCCGAGCAGTACTTC
CDR3: CASSLAGSEQYF
size: few
V: TRBV28
D: .
J: TRBJ2-7

DNA: TGCGCCAGCAGCTCCACGGGTGCCCACGAGCAGTACTTC
CDR3: CASSSTGAHEQYF
size: .
V: TRBV5-1
D: .
J: TRBJ2-7

DNA: TGTGCCAGCTCACCCCCCACGAGGAGGGGAACCTTTCAAGAGACCCAGTACTTC
CDR3: CASSPPTRRGTFQETQYF
size: .
V: TRBV18
D: .
J: TRBJ2-5

DNA: TGTGCCAGCAGCTCTCGGACAGGGGAAGGCTACACCTTC
CDR3: CASSSRTGEGYTF
size: .
V: TRBV7-2
D: TRBD1
J: TRBJ1-2

DNA: TGTGCCAGTAGTCAGGGACTAGCGGGAGGCCCTGGCCACGAGCAGTACTTC
CDR3: CASSQGLAGGPGHEQYF
size: few
V: TRBV19
D: TRBD2
J: TRBJ2-7

DNA: TGCGCCAGCAGGACAGGGACAATGAACACTGAAGCTTTCTTT
CDR3: CASRTGTMNTEAFF
size: .
V: TRBV10-2
D: TRBD1
J: TRBJ1-1

DNA: TGCGCCAGCAGCAATCAAGCGGGATTTGGGGATGAGCAGTTCTTC
CDR3: CASSNQAGFGDEQFF
size: .
V: TRBV5-1
D: TRBD2
J: TRBJ2-1

DNA: TGTGCCAGCAGTGATGGGGGGGCGGAGGACACTGAAGCTTTCTTT
CDR3: CASSDGGAEDTEAFF
size: .
V: TRBV2
D: .
J: TRBJ1-1

DNA: TGTGCCAGCAGTGTTGGACTTCGGGACACCGGGGAGCTGTTTTTT
CDR3: CASSVGLRDTGELFF
size: few
V: TRBV28
D: .
J: TRBJ2-2

DNA: TGTGCCAGCAGTTTATTGGGCCCCGAGACGGGAAATGAGCAGTTCTTC
CDR3: CASSLLGPETGNEQFF
size: .
V: TRBV28
D: .
J: TRBJ2-1

DNA: TGCGCCAGCAGCCCCGGACTAGCGGGACAGGGGACCCAGTACTTC
CDR3: CASSPGLAGQGTQYF
size: .
V: TRBV10-2
D: TRBD2
J: TRBJ2-5

DNA: TGTGCCAGCAGTTTGGACAGGATTCTCTATGGCTACACCTTC
CDR3: CASSLDRILYGYTF
size: .
V: TRBV28
D: TRBD1
J: TRBJ1-2

DNA: TGTGCCAGCATTGACAGGGTAAGAGGGAACACTGAAGCTTTCTTT
CDR3: CASIDRVRGNTEAFF
size: .
V: TRBV6-6
D: TRBD1
J: TRBJ1-1

DNA: TGCAGCGTATTTATTCCCGGGACTAGCCGGAGGGGTTTCTTC
CDR3: CSVFIPGTSRRGFF
size: .
V: TRBV29-1
D: TRBD2
J: TRBJ2-1

DNA: TGCGCCAGCAGTGATGAGGGAACAAGGGCAGATACGCAGTATTTT
CDR3: CASSDEGTRADTQYF
size: .
V: TRBV10-1
D: .
J: TRBJ2-3

DNA: TGTGCCAGCAGCCAAGATTGGGGGACTAGCGGGAGTGAGCAGTTCTTC
CDR3: CASSQDWGTSGSEQFF
size: .
V: TRBV4-2
D: TRBD2
J: TRBJ2-1

DNA: TGTTCCAGCACCTCCTCGGGACTAGTTTTCTTAGACTTC
CDR3: CSSTSSGLVFLDF
size: .
V: TRBV7-9
D: TRBD2
J: TRBJ2-7

DNA: TGTGCCAGCAGCGTAGTTGATGGAGCTTATGAGCAGTTCTTC
CDR3: CASSVVDGAYEQFF
size: .
V: TRBV9
D: .
J: TRBJ2-1

DNA: TGTGCCAGCAGCTTGGCCCAGAACAGACCCTACGAGCAGTACTTC
CDR3: CASSLAQNRPYEQYF
size: .
V: TRBV5-6
D: .
J: TRBJ2-7

DNA: TGTGCCAGCAGCCCTGTTGCAGGAATTACCTATGGCTACACCTTC
CDR3: CASSPVAGITYGYTF
size: .
V: TRBV5-5
D: .
J: TRBJ1-2

DNA: TGCGCCAGCAGCGCCGGGGTGGCGGGCAGTCAAGAGACCCAGTACTTC
CDR3: CASSAGVAGSQETQYF
size: .
V: TRBV10-1
D: .
J: TRBJ2-5

DNA: TGCGCCAGCAGCTTGTGGCCCGACAGCTCTGGAAACACCATATATTTT
CDR3: CASSLWPDSSGNTIYF
size: .
V: TRBV5-1
D: .
J: TRBJ1-3

DNA: TGTGCCTGGAGGGGACAGGGAGGATACGAGCAGTACTTC
CDR3: CAWRGQGGYEQYF
size: .
V: TRBV30
D: TRBD1
J: TRBJ2-7

DNA: TGTTCCAGCAGATTTAACAATGAGCAGTTCTTC
CDR3: CSSRFNNEQFF
size: .
V: TRBV7-9
D: .
J: TRBJ2-1

DNA: TGTGCCAGCAGTTTAGGGACAGGGGGCGTTCGGAATGGCTACACCTTC
CDR3: CASSLGTGGVRNGYTF
size: .
V: TRBV28
D: TRBD1
J: TRBJ1-2

DNA: TGTGCCAGCAGCCTATGGACAGAGAACACTGAAGCTTTCTTT
CDR3: CASSLWTENTEAFF
size: .
V: TRBV7-9
D: .
J: TRBJ1-1

DNA: TGTGCAAGTCGCCAGCCCCGATCGACAGGGGGCGCCTACGAGCAGTACTTC
CDR3: CASRQPRSTGGAYEQYF
size: few
V: TRBV12-2
D: .
J: TRBJ2-7

DNA: TGTGCCAGCAGTGATGTAGCGGGGGACGGCACAGATACGCAGTATTTT
CDR3: CASSDVAGDGTDTQYF
size: once
V: TRBV25-1
D: TRBD2
J: TRBJ2-3

DNA: TGTGCCAGCAGTCGGACAGAAAACAATGAGCAGTTCTTC
CDR3: CASSRTENNEQFF
size: .
V: TRBV27
D: .
J: TRBJ2-1

DNA: TGCGCCAGCGGGGGGACGAGCAATCAGCCCCAGCATTTT
CDR3: CASGGTSNQPQHF
size: few
V: TRBV10-2
D: .
J: TRBJ1-5

DNA: TGTGCCAGCAGCCGCCGGACTAGTTTGGGCAATGAGCAGTTCTTC
CDR3: CASSRRTSLGNEQFF
size: .
V: TRBV7-9
D: TRBD2
J: TRBJ2-1

DNA: TGCGCCAGCAGCTTGTATAGCGGGAGCTCCGGGGAGCTGTTTTTT
CDR3: CASSLYSGSSGELFF
size: .
V: TRBV5-1
D: TRBD2
J: TRBJ2-2

DNA: TGTGCCATCAGTGGGGACTTTTGGAACACTGAAGCTTTCTTT
CDR3: CAISGDFWNTEAFF
size: once
V: TRBV10-3
D: .
J: TRBJ1-1

DNA: TGTGCCAGCAGCGTACCACAGGGATTGGGCTCCTACGAGCAGTACTTC
CDR3: CASSVPQGLGSYEQYF
size: .
V: TRBV5-8
D: .
J: TRBJ2-7

DNA: TGTGCCAGCTCACCACTGGGTCCCACAGGGGGAACCTACGAGCAGTACTTC
CDR3: CASSPLGPTGGTYEQYF
size: .
V: TRBV18
D: TRBD1
J: TRBJ2-7

DNA: TGTGCCAGTAGGGGGTTAGCGGGAGAGACCCAGTACTTC
CDR3: CASRGLAGETQYF
size: .
V: TRBV19
D: TRBD2
J: TRBJ2-5

DNA: TGTGCCAGCAGTGAAGGTCGGGGGTTAACCATATATTTT
CDR3: CASSEGRGLTIYF
size: .
V: TRBV6-1
D: .
J: TRBJ1-3

DNA: TGCGCCAGCAGCCCTCCTCGGACCGGGGAGCTGTTTTTT
CDR3: CASSPPRTGELFF
size: .
V: TRBV4-1
D: .
J: TRBJ2-2

DNA: TGTGCCAGCTCACCGGGACAGGGAAGAGGCAATGAGCAGTTCTTC
CDR3: CASSPGQGRGNEQFF
size: .
V: TRBV18
D: TRBD1
J: TRBJ2-1

DNA: TGTGCCAGCAGCTCTTCTAGCGGCCCCTACGAGCAGTACTTC
CDR3: CASSSSSGPYEQYF
size: .
V: TRBV7-2
D: TRBD2
J: TRBJ2-7